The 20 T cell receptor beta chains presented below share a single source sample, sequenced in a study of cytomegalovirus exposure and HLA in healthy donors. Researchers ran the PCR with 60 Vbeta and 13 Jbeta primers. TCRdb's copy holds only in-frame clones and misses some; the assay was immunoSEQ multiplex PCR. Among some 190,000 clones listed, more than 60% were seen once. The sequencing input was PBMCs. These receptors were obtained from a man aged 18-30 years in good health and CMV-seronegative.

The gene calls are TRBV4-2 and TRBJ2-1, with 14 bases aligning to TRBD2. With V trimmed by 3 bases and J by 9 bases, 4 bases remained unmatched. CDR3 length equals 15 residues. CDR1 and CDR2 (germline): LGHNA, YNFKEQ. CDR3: CASSQGLAGAGEQFF. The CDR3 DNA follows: TGTGCCAGCAGCCAGGGACTAGCGGGGGCGGGTGAGCAGTTCTTC.

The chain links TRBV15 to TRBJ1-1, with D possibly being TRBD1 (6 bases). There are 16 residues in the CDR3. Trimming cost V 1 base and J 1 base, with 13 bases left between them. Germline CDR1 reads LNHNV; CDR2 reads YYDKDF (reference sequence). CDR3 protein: CATSRGAGAGNTEAFF. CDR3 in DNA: TGTGCCACCAGCAGAGGGGCAGGGGCCGGGAACACTGAAGCTTTCTTT.

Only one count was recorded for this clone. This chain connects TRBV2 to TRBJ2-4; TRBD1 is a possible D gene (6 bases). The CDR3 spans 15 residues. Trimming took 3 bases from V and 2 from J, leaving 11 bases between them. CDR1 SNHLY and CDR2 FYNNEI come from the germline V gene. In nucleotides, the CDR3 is TGTGCCAGCAGTGATCAGGGGATTCCCAAAAACATTCAGTACTTC. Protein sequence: CASSDQGIPKNIQYF.

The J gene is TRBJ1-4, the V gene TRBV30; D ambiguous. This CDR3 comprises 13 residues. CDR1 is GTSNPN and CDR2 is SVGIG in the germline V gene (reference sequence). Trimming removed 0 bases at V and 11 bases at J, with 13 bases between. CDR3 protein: CAWSVRWSWKLFF. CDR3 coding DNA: TGTGCCTGGAGTGTACGGTGGTCCTGGAAACTGTTTTTT.

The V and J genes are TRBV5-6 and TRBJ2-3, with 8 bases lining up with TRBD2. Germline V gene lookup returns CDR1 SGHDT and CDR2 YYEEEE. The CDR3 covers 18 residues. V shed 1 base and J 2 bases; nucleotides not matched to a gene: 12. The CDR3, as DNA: TGTGCCAGCAGCTTGTCCCGCGGGGGGTACAAGGTCACAGATACGCAGTATTTT. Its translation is CASSLSRGGYKVTDTQYF.

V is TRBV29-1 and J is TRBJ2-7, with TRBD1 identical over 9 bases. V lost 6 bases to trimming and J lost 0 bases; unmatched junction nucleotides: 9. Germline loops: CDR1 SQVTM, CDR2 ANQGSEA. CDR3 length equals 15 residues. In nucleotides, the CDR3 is TGCAGCGTGGGGGGACAGGGTATTTCCTCCTACGAGCAGTACTTC. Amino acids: CSVGGQGISSYEQYF.

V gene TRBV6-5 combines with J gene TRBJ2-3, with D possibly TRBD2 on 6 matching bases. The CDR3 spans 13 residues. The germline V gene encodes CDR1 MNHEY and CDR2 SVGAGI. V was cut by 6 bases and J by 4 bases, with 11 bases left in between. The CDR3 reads CASRPRRADTQYF. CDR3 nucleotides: TGTGCCAGCAGGCCGAGGAGGGCAGATACGCAGTATTTT.

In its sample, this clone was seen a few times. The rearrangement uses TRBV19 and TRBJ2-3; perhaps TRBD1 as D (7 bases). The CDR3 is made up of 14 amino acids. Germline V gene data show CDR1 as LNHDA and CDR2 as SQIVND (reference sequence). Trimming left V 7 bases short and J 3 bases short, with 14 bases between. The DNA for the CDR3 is TGTGCCAGTAACCCCAGGGGGAGGACAGATACGCAGTATTTT. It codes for CASNPRGRTDTQYF.

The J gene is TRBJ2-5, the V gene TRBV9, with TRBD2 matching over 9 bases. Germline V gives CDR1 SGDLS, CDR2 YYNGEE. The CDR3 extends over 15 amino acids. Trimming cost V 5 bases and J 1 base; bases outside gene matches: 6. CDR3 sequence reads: CASRRLAESQETQYF. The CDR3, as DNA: TGTGCCAGCAGGAGACTAGCGGAAAGCCAAGAGACCCAGTACTTC.

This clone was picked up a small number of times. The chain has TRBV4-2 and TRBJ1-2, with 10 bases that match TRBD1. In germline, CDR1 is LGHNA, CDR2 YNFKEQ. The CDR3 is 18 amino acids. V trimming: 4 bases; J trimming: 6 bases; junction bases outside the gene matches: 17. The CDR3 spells CASSLTWTGGRNGDGYTF. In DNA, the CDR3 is TGTGCCAGCAGCCTTACTTGGACAGGGGGTAGGAATGGGGATGGCTACACCTTC.

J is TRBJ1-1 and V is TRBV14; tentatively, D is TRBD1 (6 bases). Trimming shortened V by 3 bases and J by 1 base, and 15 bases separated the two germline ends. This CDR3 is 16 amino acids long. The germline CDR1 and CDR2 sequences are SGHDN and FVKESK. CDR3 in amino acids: CASSQHLQQGNTEAFF. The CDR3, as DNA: TGTGCCAGCAGCCAGCATCTGCAACAGGGGAACACTGAAGCTTTCTTT. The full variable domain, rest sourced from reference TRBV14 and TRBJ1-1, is EAGVTQFPSHSVIEKGQTVTLRCDPISGHDNLYWYRRVMGKEIKFLLHFVKESKQDESGMPNNRFLAERTGGTYSTLKVQPAELEDSGVYFCASSQHLQQGNTEAFFGQGTRLTVV.

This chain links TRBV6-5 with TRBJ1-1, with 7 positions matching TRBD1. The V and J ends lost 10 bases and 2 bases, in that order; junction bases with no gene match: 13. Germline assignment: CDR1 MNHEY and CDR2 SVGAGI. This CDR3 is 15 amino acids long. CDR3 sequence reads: CATLPNRGFNTEAFF. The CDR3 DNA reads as TGTGCCACCCTCCCTAACAGGGGTTTCAACACTGAAGCTTTCTTT.

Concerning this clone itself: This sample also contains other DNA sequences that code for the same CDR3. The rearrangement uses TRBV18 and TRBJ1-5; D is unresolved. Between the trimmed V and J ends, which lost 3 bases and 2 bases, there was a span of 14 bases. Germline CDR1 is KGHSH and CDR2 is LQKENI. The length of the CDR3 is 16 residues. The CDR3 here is CASSPPSARGNQPQHF. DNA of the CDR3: TGTGCCAGCTCACCGCCGAGCGCACGGGGCAATCAGCCCCAGCATTTT.

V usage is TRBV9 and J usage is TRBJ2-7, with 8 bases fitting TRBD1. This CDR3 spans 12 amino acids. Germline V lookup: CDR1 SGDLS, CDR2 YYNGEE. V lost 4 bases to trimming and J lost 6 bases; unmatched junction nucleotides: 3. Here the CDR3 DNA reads TGTGCCAGCAGCCGGACAGGGTTCGAGCAGTACTTC. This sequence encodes CASSRTGFEQYF.

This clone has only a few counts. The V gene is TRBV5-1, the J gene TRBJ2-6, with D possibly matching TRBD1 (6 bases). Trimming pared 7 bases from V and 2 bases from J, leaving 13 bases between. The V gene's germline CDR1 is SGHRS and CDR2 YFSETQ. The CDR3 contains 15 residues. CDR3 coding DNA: TGCGCCAGCGGACTTGCAGGGGCTGGGGCCAACGTCCTGACTTTC. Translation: CASGLAGAGANVLTF.

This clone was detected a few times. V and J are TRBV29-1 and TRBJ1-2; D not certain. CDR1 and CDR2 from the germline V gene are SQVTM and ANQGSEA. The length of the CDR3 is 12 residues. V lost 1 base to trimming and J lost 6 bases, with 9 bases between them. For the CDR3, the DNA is TGCAGCGTTGAAGGCTCCGGGGATGGCTACACCTTC. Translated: CSVEGSGDGYTF. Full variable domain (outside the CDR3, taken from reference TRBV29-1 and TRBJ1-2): SAVISQKPSRDICQRGTSLTIQCQVDSQVTMMFWYRQQPGQSLTLIATANQGSEATYESGFVIDKFPISRPNLTFSTLTVSNMSPEDSSIYLCSVEGSGDGYTFGSGTRLTVV.

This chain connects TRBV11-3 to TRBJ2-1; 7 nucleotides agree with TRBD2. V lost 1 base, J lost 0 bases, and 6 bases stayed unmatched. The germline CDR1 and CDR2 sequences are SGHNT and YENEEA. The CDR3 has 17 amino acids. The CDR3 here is CASSLAGGGSSYNEQFF. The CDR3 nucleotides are TGTGCCAGCAGCTTAGCGGGTGGCGGGAGCTCCTACAATGAGCAGTTCTTC.

The CDR3 nucleotides read TGCGCCAGCAGCTTGGATCCGGTACGTCACCAAGAGACCCAGTACTTC. This encodes CASSLDPVRHQETQYF. The chain combines TRBV5-1 with TRBJ2-5; D remains unclear. The V end lost 0 bases, the J end lost 0 bases, and 12 bases lay between the germline ends. CDR3 length equals 16 residues. Germline lookup yields CDR1 SGHRS and CDR2 YFSETQ.

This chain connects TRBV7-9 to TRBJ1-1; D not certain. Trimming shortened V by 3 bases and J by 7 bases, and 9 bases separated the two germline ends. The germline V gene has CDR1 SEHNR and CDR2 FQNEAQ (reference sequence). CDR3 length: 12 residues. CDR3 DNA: TGTGCCAGCAGCTTCGGAGGGAATGAAGCTTTCTTT. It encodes CASSFGGNEAFF.

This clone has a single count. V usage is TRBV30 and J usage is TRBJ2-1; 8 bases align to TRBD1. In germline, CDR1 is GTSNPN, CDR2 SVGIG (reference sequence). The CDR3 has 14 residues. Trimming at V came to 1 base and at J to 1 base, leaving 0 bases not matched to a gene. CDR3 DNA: TGTGCCTGGAGTGACAGGGGGTCCTACAATGAGCAGTTCTTC. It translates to CAWSDRGSYNEQFF.